Listed below are T cell receptor beta chains from one sample, sequenced in a study of blood T cell repertoires in COVID-19. The table came from immunoSEQ multiplex PCR; TCRdb's copy has only in-frame clones and leaves some out. Counted here are approximately 64,000 clones, more than 75% occurring once; the ten biggest clones make up about 9.5%. Sequencing was done on a sample of PBMCs or T cells enriched from blood (not recorded which). The source of these receptors is a middle-aged woman who had recovered from COVID-19. Both conserved end residues are part of each CDR3. The order of the fields is D gene, clone size, V gene, J gene, CDR3 protein, CDR3 DNA. The D gene is left open where the match is weak. Clone size is given for some rows only: seen once, a few or many times, or a class if the clone is expanded.

d_gene: TRBD1
abundance: -
v_gene: TRBV7-2
j_gene: TRBJ2-3
CDR3aa: CASSLGRGTGGTDTQYF
CDR3nt: TGTGCCAGCAGCTTAGGGAGGGGGACAGGGGGGACAGATACGCAGTATTTT

d_gene: -
abundance: -
v_gene: TRBV6-4
j_gene: TRBJ2-6
CDR3aa: CASARGTGANVLTF
CDR3nt: TGTGCCAGCGCCCGGGGGACTGGGGCCAACGTCCTGACTTTC

d_gene: -
abundance: -
v_gene: TRBV11-3
j_gene: TRBJ1-3
CDR3aa: CASSFREGSGNTIYF
CDR3nt: TGTGCCAGCAGCTTTCGGGAGGGCTCTGGAAACACCATATATTTT

d_gene: -
abundance: -
v_gene: TRBV18
j_gene: TRBJ2-1
CDR3aa: CASSSSGQHNEQFF
CDR3nt: TGTGCCAGCTCATCGTCGGGACAACACAATGAGCAGTTCTTC

d_gene: -
abundance: -
v_gene: TRBV3-1/TRBV3-2
j_gene: TRBJ2-3
CDR3aa: CASSQDSVADTQYF
CDR3nt: TGTGCCAGCAGCCAAGATAGCGTGGCAGATACGCAGTATTTT

d_gene: TRBD1
abundance: -
v_gene: TRBV9
j_gene: TRBJ2-5
CDR3aa: CASSVRTGYQETQYF
CDR3nt: TGTGCCAGCAGCGTCAGGACAGGGTACCAAGAGACCCAGTACTTC

d_gene: -
abundance: -
v_gene: TRBV7-9
j_gene: TRBJ1-3
CDR3aa: CASSSGPSSGNTIYF
CDR3nt: TGTGCCAGCAGCAGCGGACCTAGCTCTGGAAACACCATATATTTT

d_gene: TRBD2
abundance: -
v_gene: TRBV15
j_gene: TRBJ2-5
CDR3aa: CATSQIGLAGMETQYF
CDR3nt: TGTGCCACCAGCCAAATAGGACTAGCGGGGATGGAGACCCAGTACTTC

d_gene: -
abundance: -
v_gene: TRBV18
j_gene: TRBJ1-5
CDR3aa: CASSPRGGGGNQPQHF
CDR3nt: TGTGCCAGCTCACCACGGGGCGGGGGAGGCAATCAGCCCCAGCATTTT

d_gene: -
abundance: -
v_gene: TRBV23-1
j_gene: TRBJ1-2
CDR3aa: CASSPGLGYGYTF
CDR3nt: TGCGCCAGCAGTCCCGGACTCGGCTATGGCTACACCTTC

d_gene: TRBD1
abundance: once
v_gene: TRBV11-3
j_gene: TRBJ2-1
CDR3aa: CASSGTGAYNEQFF
CDR3nt: TGTGCCAGCAGCGGGACAGGGGCCTACAATGAGCAGTTCTTC

d_gene: TRBD2
abundance: -
v_gene: TRBV7-9
j_gene: TRBJ2-3
CDR3aa: CASSSTAGGTDTQYF
CDR3nt: TGTGCCAGCAGCTCCACCGCGGGGGGAACAGATACGCAGTATTTT

d_gene: TRBD1
abundance: once
v_gene: TRBV12-3/TRBV12-4
j_gene: TRBJ1-2
CDR3aa: CASSLWTGDGYTF
CDR3nt: TGTGCCAGCAGTTTATGGACAGGGGATGGCTACACCTTC

d_gene: -
abundance: -
v_gene: TRBV7-7
j_gene: TRBJ2-4
CDR3aa: CASSSGPTNIQYF
CDR3nt: TGTGCCAGCAGCTCCGGTCCCACAAACATTCAGTACTTC

d_gene: -
abundance: -
v_gene: TRBV19
j_gene: TRBJ2-1
CDR3aa: CASSIDPAGGEQFF
CDR3nt: TGTGCCAGTAGTATAGATCCCGCCGGCGGTGAGCAGTTCTTC

d_gene: -
abundance: once
v_gene: TRBV5-4
j_gene: TRBJ2-2
CDR3aa: CASSSGGGLTGELFF
CDR3nt: TGTGCCAGCAGCTCGGGCGGGGGCCTCACCGGGGAGCTGTTTTTT

d_gene: -
abundance: -
v_gene: TRBV4-2
j_gene: TRBJ1-2
CDR3aa: CASSQLEGVRVDYGYTF
CDR3nt: TGTGCCAGCAGCCAACTTGAGGGGGTAAGGGTAGACTATGGCTACACCTTC

d_gene: TRBD1
abundance: -
v_gene: TRBV3-1/TRBV3-2
j_gene: TRBJ1-1
CDR3aa: CASSQVYRGRSGTEAFF
CDR3nt: TGTGCCAGCAGCCAAGTCTACAGGGGAAGGAGTGGCACTGAAGCTTTCTTT

d_gene: -
abundance: few
v_gene: TRBV10-2
j_gene: TRBJ1-5
CDR3aa: CASSGRQQNQPQHF
CDR3nt: TGCGCCAGCAGTGGACGACAGCAAAATCAGCCCCAGCATTTT

d_gene: -
abundance: -
v_gene: TRBV7-9
j_gene: TRBJ1-1
CDR3aa: CASSSYRGLNTEAFF
CDR3nt: TGTGCCAGCAGTTCATACCGGGGTTTGAACACTGAAGCTTTCTTT

d_gene: -
abundance: -
v_gene: TRBV3-1/TRBV3-2
j_gene: TRBJ2-7
CDR3aa: CASSQESREGQYF
CDR3nt: TGTGCCAGCAGCCAAGAATCCAGGGAAGGGCAGTACTTC

d_gene: -
abundance: -
v_gene: TRBV7-7
j_gene: TRBJ1-3
CDR3aa: CASSLSQGPGNTIYF
CDR3nt: TGTGCCAGCAGCTTAAGTCAGGGGCCTGGAAACACCATATATTTT

d_gene: TRBD1
abundance: once
v_gene: TRBV7-2
j_gene: TRBJ1-4
CDR3aa: CASSLRTGNEKLFF
CDR3nt: TGTGCCAGCAGCCTACGGACAGGAAATGAAAAACTGTTTTTT

d_gene: TRBD1
abundance: -
v_gene: TRBV19
j_gene: TRBJ2-2
CDR3aa: CASSKGQNMNTGELFF
CDR3nt: TGTGCCAGTAGCAAGGGACAGAATATGAACACCGGGGAGCTGTTTTTT

d_gene: TRBD2
abundance: -
v_gene: TRBV9
j_gene: TRBJ2-7
CDR3aa: CASSVATGGTRDEQYF
CDR3nt: TGTGCCAGCAGCGTAGCTACCGGGGGGACTAGGGACGAGCAGTACTTC

d_gene: -
abundance: -
v_gene: TRBV6-5
j_gene: TRBJ1-5
CDR3aa: CASSYEGGPNQPQHF
CDR3nt: TGTGCCAGCAGTTACGAAGGCGGGCCCAATCAGCCCCAGCATTTT

d_gene: -
abundance: -
v_gene: TRBV4-1
j_gene: TRBJ1-1
CDR3aa: CASSQPSGNTEAFF
CDR3nt: TGCGCCAGCAGCCAACCGAGTGGGAACACTGAAGCTTTCTTT

d_gene: -
abundance: -
v_gene: TRBV5-6
j_gene: TRBJ1-6
CDR3aa: CASSLTTGLYNSPLHF
CDR3nt: TGTGCCAGCAGCTTGACAACGGGACTGTATAATTCACCCCTCCACTTT

d_gene: -
abundance: -
v_gene: TRBV5-1
j_gene: TRBJ1-1
CDR3aa: CASSSVGSQNTEAFF
CDR3nt: TGCGCCAGCAGCTCCGTCGGGTCTCAAAACACTGAAGCTTTCTTT

d_gene: -
abundance: -
v_gene: TRBV9
j_gene: TRBJ1-1
CDR3aa: CASSVKVADEAFF
CDR3nt: TGTGCCAGCAGCGTTAAGGTGGCGGATGAAGCTTTCTTT

d_gene: -
abundance: -
v_gene: TRBV25-1
j_gene: TRBJ1-4
CDR3aa: CASSEGGTNKEKLFF
CDR3nt: TGTGCCAGCAGTGAAGGAGGCACGAATAAGGAAAAACTGTTTTTT

d_gene: -
abundance: -
v_gene: TRBV27
j_gene: TRBJ2-1
CDR3aa: CASSLIGISYNEQFF
CDR3nt: TGTGCCAGCAGTTTAATCGGTATCTCCTACAATGAGCAGTTCTTC

d_gene: TRBD2
abundance: -
v_gene: TRBV5-1
j_gene: TRBJ2-1
CDR3aa: CASALMSAGGFLGNEQFF
CDR3nt: TGCGCCAGCGCATTAATGTCGGCGGGGGGCTTTCTAGGCAATGAGCAGTTCTTC

d_gene: -
abundance: few
v_gene: TRBV5-6
j_gene: TRBJ2-5
CDR3aa: CASSFSGTQYF
CDR3nt: TGTGCCAGCAGCTTCTCGGGGACCCAGTACTTC

d_gene: -
abundance: few
v_gene: TRBV6-1
j_gene: TRBJ1-2
CDR3aa: CASSEEPLTYGYTF
CDR3nt: TGTGCCAGCAGTGAAGAGCCGCTTACCTATGGCTACACCTTC

d_gene: TRBD1
abundance: -
v_gene: TRBV6-5
j_gene: TRBJ1-2
CDR3aa: CASSTDRGPYGYTF
CDR3nt: TGTGCCAGCAGTACTGACAGGGGCCCTTATGGCTACACCTTC

d_gene: -
abundance: -
v_gene: TRBV12-5
j_gene: TRBJ1-4
CDR3aa: CASGPPFEKLFF
CDR3nt: TGTGCTAGTGGCCCCCCCTTTGAAAAACTGTTTTTT

d_gene: TRBD1
abundance: -
v_gene: TRBV5-6
j_gene: TRBJ2-7
CDR3aa: CASSSDRVYEQYF
CDR3nt: TGTGCCAGCAGCTCCGACAGGGTTTACGAGCAGTACTTC

d_gene: TRBD1
abundance: -
v_gene: TRBV3-1/TRBV3-2
j_gene: TRBJ1-2
CDR3aa: CASSQVRGRSYGYTF
CDR3nt: TGTGCCAGCAGCCAAGTTAGGGGGCGATCGTATGGCTACACCTTC

d_gene: TRBD1
abundance: once
v_gene: TRBV5-1
j_gene: TRBJ1-2
CDR3aa: CASSLVGTGGEDYGYTF
CDR3nt: TGCGCCAGCAGCTTGGTAGGGACAGGGGGCGAGGACTATGGCTACACCTTC

d_gene: TRBD1
abundance: -
v_gene: TRBV19
j_gene: TRBJ1-1
CDR3aa: CASSTHPDRGTEAFF
CDR3nt: TGTGCCAGTAGTACTCACCCGGACAGGGGGACTGAAGCTTTCTTT